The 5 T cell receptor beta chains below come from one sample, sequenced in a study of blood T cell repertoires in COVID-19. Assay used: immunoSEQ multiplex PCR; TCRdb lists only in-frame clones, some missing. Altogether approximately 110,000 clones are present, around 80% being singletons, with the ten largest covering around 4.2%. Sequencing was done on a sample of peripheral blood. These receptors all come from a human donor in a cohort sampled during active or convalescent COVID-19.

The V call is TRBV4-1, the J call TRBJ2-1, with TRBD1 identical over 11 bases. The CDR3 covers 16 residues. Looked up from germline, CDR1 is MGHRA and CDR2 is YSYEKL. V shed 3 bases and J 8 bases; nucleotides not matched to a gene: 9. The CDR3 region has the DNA TGCGCCAGCAGCCACTTCCGGGACAGGGGGATCGATGAGCAGTTCTTC. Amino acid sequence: CASSHFRDRGIDEQFF.

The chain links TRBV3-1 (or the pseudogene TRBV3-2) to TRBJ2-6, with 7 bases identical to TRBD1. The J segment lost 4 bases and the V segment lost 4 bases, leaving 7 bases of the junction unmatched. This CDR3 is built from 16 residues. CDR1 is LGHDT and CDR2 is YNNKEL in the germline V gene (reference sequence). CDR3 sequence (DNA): TGTGCCAGCAGCCCATTGACAGGGACCGGGGCCAACGTCCTGACTTTC. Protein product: CASSPLTGTGANVLTF.

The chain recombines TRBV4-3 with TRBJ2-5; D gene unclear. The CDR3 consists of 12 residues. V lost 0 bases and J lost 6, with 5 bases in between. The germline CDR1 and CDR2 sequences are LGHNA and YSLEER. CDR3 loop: CASSQDEKTQYF. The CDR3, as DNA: TGCGCCAGCAGCCAAGATGAGAAGACCCAGTACTTC.

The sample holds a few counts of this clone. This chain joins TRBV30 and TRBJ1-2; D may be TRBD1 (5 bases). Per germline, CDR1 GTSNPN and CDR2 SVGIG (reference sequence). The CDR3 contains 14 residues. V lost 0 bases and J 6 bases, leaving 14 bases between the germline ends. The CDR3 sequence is CAWSVQARSDGYTF. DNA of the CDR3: TGTGCCTGGAGTGTACAGGCAAGATCCGATGGCTACACCTTC.

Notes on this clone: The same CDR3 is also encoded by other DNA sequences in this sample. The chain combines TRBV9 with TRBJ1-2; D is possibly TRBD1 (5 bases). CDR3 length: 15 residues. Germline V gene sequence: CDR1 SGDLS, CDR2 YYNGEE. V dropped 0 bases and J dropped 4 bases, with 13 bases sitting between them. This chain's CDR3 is CASSVGVGDSYGYTF. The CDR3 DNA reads TGTGCCAGCAGCGTAGGGGTGGGCGACAGCTATGGCTACACCTTC.